In this sample, the clone carrying this T cell receptor (beta chain) turned up a few times. The antigen remains unidentified. Together with a sample-barcoded 5' primer, a J-beta primer mix was included in a second PCR lasting roughly 6 to 12 cycles. TCRdb ran MiXCR on the 5' RACE reads and lists one entry per CDR3 protein. Of more than 650,000 distinct CDR3 sequences listed, about a quarter are singletons. Trimming left V 1 base short and J 9 bases short, with 9 bases between. This CDR3 contains 12 residues. Germline V gene sequence: CDR1 MNHEY, CDR2 SMNVEV (reference sequence). The sample is drawn from a study of blood T cells in healthy people across ages. General study points: Donor CMV infection status was unknown, possibly confounding age-related changes in expanded clonotypes.

The data also belong to a second study, concerning T cells of mothers and their children.

The chain employs TRBV27 and TRBJ2-5, with TRBD2 as a possible D gene (7 bases). Sequenced: blood. This TCR came from a boy younger than 18 in good health. Written as DNA, the CDR3 is TGTGCCAGCAGTTTATGGGGGGGGCCCCAGTACTTC. Protein sequence: CASSLWGGPQYF.